This T cell receptor (beta chain) was obtained from a study of T cells after yellow fever vaccination. Study conclusions and caveats: It was a small share of clonotypes that appeared in both CD4 and CD8 compartments.

MiXCR, applied by TCRdb to the 5' RACE reads, yields one record per CDR3 protein. The table lists 120,000 or so distinct CDR3 sequences, about 8.4% of them singletons. In its sample, this clonotype was seen a few times. Its antigen is unidentified. Germline CDR1 MNHEY, CDR2 SMNVEV (reference sequence). The germline V and J ends were trimmed by 2 bases and 2 bases, with 7 bases remaining between them. The CDR3 loop spans 14 amino acids. The chain couples TRBV27 to TRBJ1-5; D ambiguous. The sample consisted of CD8+ T cells sorted from PBMCs, taken on the day of the yellow fever booster vaccination. The receptor's source is a man between 18 and 35 years old who received the YFV17D yellow fever vaccine. In DNA form, the CDR3 reads TGTGCCAGCAGTTTAGGGCCAGGCAATCAGCCCCAGCATTTT. Translation: CASSLGPGNQPQHF.